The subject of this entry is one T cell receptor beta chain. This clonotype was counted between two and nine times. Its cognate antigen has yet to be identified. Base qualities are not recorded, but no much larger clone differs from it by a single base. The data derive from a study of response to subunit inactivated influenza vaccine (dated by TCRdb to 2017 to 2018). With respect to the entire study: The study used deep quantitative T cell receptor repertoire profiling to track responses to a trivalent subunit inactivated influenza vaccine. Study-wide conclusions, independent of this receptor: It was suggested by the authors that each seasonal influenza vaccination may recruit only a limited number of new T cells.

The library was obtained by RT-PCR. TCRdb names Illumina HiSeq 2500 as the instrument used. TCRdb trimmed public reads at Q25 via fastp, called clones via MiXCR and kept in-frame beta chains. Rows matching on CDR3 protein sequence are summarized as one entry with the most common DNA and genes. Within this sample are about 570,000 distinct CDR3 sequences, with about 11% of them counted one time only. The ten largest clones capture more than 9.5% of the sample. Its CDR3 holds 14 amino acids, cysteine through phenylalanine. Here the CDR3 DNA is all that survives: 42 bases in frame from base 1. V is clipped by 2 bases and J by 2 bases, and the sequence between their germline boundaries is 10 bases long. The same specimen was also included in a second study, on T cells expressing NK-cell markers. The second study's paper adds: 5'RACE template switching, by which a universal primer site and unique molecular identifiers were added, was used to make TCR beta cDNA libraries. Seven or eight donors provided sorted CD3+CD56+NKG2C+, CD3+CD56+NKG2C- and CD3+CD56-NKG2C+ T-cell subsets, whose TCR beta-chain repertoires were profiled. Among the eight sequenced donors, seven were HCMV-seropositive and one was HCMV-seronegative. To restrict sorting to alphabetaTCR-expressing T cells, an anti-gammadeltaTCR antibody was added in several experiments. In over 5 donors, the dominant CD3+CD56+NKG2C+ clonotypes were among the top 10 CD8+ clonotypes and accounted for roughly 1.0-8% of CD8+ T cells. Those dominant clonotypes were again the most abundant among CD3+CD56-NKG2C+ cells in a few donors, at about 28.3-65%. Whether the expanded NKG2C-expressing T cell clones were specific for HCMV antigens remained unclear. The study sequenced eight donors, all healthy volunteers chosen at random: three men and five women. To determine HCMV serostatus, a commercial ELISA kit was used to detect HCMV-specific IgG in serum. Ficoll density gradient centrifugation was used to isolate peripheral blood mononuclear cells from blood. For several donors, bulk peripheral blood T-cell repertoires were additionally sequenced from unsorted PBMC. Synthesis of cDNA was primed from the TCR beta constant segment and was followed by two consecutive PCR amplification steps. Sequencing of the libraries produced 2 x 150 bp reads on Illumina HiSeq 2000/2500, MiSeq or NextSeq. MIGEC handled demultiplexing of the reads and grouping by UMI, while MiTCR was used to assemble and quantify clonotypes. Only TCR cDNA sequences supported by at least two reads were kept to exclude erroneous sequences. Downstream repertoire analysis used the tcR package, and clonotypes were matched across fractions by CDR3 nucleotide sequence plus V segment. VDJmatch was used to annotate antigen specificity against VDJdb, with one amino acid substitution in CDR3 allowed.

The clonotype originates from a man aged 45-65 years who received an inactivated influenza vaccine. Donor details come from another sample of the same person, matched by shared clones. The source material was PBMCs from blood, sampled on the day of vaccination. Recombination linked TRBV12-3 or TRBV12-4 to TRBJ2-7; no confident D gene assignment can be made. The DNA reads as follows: TGTGCCAGCAGTTTACGTGTCAGAACCTACGAGCAGTACTTC. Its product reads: CASSLRVRTYEQYF.